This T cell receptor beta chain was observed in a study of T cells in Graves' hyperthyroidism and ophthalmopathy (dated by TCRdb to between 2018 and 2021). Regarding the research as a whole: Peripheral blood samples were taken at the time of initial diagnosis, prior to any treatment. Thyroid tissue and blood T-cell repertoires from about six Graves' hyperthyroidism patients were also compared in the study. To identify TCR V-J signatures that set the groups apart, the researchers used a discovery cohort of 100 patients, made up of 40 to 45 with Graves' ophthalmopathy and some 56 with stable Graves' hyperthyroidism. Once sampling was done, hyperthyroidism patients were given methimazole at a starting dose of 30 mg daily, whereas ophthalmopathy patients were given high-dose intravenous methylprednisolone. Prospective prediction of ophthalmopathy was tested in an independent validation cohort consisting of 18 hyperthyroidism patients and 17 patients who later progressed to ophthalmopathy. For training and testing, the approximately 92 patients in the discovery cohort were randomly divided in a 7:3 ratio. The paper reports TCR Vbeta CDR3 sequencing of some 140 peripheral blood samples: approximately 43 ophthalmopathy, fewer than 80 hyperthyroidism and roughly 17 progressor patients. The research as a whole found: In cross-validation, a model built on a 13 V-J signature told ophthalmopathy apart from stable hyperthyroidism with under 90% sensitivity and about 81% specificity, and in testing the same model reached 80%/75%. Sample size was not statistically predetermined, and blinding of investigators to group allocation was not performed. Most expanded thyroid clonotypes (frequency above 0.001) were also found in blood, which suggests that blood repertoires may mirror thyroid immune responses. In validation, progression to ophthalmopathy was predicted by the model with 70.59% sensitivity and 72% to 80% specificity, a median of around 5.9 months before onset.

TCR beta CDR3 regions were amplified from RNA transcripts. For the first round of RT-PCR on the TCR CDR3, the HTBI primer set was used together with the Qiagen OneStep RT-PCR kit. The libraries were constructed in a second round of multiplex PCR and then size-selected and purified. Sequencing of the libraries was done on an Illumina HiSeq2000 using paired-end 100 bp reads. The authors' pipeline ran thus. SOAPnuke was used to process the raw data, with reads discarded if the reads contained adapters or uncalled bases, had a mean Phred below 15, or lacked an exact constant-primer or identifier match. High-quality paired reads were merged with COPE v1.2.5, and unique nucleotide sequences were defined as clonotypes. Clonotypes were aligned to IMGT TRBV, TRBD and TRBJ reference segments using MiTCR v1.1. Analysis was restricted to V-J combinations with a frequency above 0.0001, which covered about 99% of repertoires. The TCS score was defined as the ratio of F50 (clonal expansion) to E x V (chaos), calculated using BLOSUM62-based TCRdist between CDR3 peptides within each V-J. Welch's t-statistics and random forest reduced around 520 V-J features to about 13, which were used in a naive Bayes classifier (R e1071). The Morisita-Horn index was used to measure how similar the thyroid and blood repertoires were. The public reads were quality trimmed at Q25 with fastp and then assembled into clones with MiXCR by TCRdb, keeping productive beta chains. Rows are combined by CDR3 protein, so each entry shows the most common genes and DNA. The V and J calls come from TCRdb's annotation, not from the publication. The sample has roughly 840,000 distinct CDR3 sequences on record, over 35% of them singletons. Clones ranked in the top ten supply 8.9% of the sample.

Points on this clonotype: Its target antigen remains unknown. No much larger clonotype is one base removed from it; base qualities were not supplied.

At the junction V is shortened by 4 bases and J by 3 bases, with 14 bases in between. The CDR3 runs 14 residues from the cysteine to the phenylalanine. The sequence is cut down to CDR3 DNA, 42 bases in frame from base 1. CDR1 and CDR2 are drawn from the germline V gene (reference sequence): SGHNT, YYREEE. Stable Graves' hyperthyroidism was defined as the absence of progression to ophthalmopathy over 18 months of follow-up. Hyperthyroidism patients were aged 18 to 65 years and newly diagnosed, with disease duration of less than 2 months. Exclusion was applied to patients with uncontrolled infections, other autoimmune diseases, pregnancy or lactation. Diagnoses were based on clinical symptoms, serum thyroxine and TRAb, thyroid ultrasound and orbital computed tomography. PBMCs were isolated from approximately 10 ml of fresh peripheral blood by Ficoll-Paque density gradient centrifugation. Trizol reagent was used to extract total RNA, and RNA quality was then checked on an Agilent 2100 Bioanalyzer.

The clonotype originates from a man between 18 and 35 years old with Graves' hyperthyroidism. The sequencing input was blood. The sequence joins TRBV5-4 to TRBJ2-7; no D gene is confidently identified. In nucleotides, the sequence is TGTGCCAGCAGCGTTGACCGAGCGCGCTACGAGCAGTACTTC. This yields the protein CASSVDRARYEQYF.